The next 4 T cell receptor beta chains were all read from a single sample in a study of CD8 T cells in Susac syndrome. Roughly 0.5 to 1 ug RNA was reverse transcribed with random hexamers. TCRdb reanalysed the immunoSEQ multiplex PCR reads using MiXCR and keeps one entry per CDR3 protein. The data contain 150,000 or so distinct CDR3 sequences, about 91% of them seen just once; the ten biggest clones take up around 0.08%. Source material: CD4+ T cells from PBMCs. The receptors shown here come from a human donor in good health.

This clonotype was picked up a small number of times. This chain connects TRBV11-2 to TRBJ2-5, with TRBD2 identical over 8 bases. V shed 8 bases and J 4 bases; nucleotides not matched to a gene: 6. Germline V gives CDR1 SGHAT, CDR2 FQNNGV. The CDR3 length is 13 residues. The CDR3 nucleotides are TGTGCCAGCCGTGGCGGGGGGTTAGAGACCCAGTACTTC. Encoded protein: CASRGGGLETQYF.

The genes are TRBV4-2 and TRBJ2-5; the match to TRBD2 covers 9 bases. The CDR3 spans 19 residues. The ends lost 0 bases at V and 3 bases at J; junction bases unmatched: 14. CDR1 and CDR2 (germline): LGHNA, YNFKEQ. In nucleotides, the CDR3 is TGTGCCAGCAGCCAAGATAGTAGCGGGAGACCACGATCCGAAGAGACCCAGTACTTC. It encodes CASSQDSSGRPRSEETQYF.

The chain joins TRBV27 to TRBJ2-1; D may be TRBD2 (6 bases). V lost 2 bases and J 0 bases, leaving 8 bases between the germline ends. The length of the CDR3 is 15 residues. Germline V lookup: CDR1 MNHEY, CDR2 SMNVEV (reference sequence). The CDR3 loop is CASSLAGSSYNEQFF. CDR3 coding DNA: TGTGCCAGCAGTTTAGCGGGGAGCTCCTACAATGAGCAGTTCTTC.

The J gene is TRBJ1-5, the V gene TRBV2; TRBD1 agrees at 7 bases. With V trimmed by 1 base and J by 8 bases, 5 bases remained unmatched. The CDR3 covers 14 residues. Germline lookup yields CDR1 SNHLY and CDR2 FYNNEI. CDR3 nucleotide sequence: TGTGCCAGCAGTGAAGGACAGGGTTTGAAGCCCCAGCATTTT. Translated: CASSEGQGLKPQHF.